This TCR beta chain was recovered during a study of T cells in Graves' hyperthyroidism and ophthalmopathy. Study-wide points: Ophthalmopathy was told apart from stable hyperthyroidism by a 13 V-J model.

The CDR3 regions of TCR beta were amplified from RNA transcripts. HTBI primers were the set used in a first-round RT-PCR of the TCR CDR3. From the multiplex PCR reads, TCRdb called clonotypes with MiXCR, one entry per CDR3 protein. The table has roughly 200,000 distinct CDR3 sequences, around a sixth seen once. This CDR3 spans 16 amino acids. V gave up 5 bases and J gave up 0 bases; unmatched junction bases: 8. Germline V gene sequence: CDR1 SGHAT, CDR2 FQNNGV. Stable Graves' hyperthyroidism meant no ophthalmopathy progression within 18 months. PBMCs came from 7.5 to 10 ml fresh peripheral blood. Notes on this clonotype: Its target is not known.

The specimen sequenced was blood. This chain links TRBV11-2 with TRBJ2-7, with 9 bases lining up with TRBD1. The receptor was isolated from a woman between 50 and 59 years old with Graves' hyperthyroidism. In DNA form, the CDR3 reads TGTGCCAGCAGCCTTGGACAGGGGACGAGCTCCTACGAGCAGTACTTC. Amino acid sequence: CASSLGQGTSSYEQYF.